This TCR beta chain comes out of a study of graft-versus-host responses after intestinal transplantation. There are 13 residues in the CDR3. From germline, CDR1 is SGHTA and CDR2 FQGNSA. With 0 bases clipped from V and 7 bases from J, the junction kept 0 bases outside the gene matches. Data came from immunoSEQ multiplex PCR; TCRdb stores just in-frame clones and leaves some out. Here the sample spans 23,000 or so clones, about 39% being singletons. V is TRBV7-2 and J is TRBJ2-4, with TRBD1 matching 7 bases. Sequencing used alloreactive CD4+ T cells from a mixed lymphocyte reaction culture, obtained before intestinal transplant. As to subset: CFSE-low proliferating T cells sorted from roughly 6-day pre-transplant mixed lymphocyte reaction (GvH or HvG direction). This sequence was found in a human patient who received an intestinal transplant. The CDR3 spells CASSLAGGNIQYF. CDR3 nucleotide sequence: TGTGCCAGCAGCTTAGCAGGGGGCAACATTCAGTACTTC.